This T cell receptor (beta chain) comes out of a study of control samples from healthy donors and cancer patients. Clones were read by immunoSEQ multiplex PCR, and TCRdb kept only the in-frame ones, dropping some. Of tens of thousands of clones in the sample, less than 85% were seen once. Germline values: CDR1 SGHTA, CDR2 FQGNSA. The J segment lost 6 bases and the V segment lost 5 bases, leaving 2 bases of the junction unmatched. CDR3 length equals 14 residues. V usage is TRBV7-2 and J usage is TRBJ1-4, with TRBD1 matching over 11 bases. The sample comprised PBMCs. The TCR originated in a man between 65 and 80 years old with lung cancer. CDR3 sequence: CASSRDRGDEKLFF. CDR3 DNA sequence: TGTGCCAGCAGCCGGGACAGGGGGGATGAAAAACTGTTTTTT.